This note documents a single T cell receptor beta chain sequence. Unmatched junction bases numbered 9, after V lost 7 bases and J lost 6 bases. The CDR3 loop spans 14 amino acids. Per germline, CDR1 LNHDA and CDR2 SQIVND (reference sequence). This sample is part of a study of blood T cell repertoires in COVID-19. Across the whole study: Sites across the United States, Italy and Spain contributed samples from acute and convalescent COVID-19. PBMCs, B-cell-depleted T cells, or T cells provided the cDNA or gDNA that made up the material.

Methods used by the authors: Reference gene primer amplification yielded estimated nucleated cell counts. The protocol was immunoSEQ multiplex PCR, while the TCRdb copy is restricted to in-frame clones and leaves out a portion. The V and J calls and clone size were taken over from that table, and D and trimming were inferred from the DNA. The profile shows approximately 300,000 clones, around 86% of them singletons. Sequenced input: peripheral blood. The chain links TRBV19 to TRBJ1-5; 7 nucleotides agree with TRBD1. This TCR was sampled from a woman in her forties or fifties with acute or convalescent COVID-19. CDR3 coding DNA: TGTGCCAGTAAACCCGGGACAGAGTTTCAGCCCCAGCATTTT. It encodes CASKPGTEFQPQHF.